These T cell receptor beta chains were read from a single sample in a study of siplizumab effects on memory and regulatory T cells. This table comes from immunoSEQ multiplex PCR, and its TCRdb copy is limited to in-frame clones, with some not included. Among 95,000 to 110,000 clones listed, 93% were seen once. The sample taken for sequencing was Tregs sorted from blood. The receptors here all came from a human donor in good health. Each CDR3 is given with its conserved first and last residue. Each record gives: V gene, D gene, clone size, J gene, CDR3 DNA, CDR3 protein. D genes are given only for firm matches. Rows may omit the clone size; those that give it use once, few, many or a size class.

V gene: TRBV20-1
D gene: -
clone size: few
J gene: TRBJ1-3
CDR3 DNA: TGCAGTGCTAGTGACGGAAACACCATATATTTT
CDR3 protein: CSASDGNTIYF

V gene: TRBV6-1
D gene: -
clone size: -
J gene: TRBJ1-5
CDR3 DNA: TGTGCCAGCAGTGTCAGAGGTCAGCCCCAGCATTTT
CDR3 protein: CASSVRGQPQHF

V gene: TRBV30
D gene: -
clone size: -
J gene: TRBJ1-1
CDR3 DNA: TGTGCCTGGATTAGATCAGGGTTCGCTGAAGCTTTCTTT
CDR3 protein: CAWIRSGFAEAFF

V gene: TRBV15
D gene: -
clone size: -
J gene: TRBJ2-7
CDR3 DNA: TGTGCCACCAGCAGAGGAGGCTCCTACGAGCAGTACTTC
CDR3 protein: CATSRGGSYEQYF

V gene: TRBV5-1
D gene: -
clone size: -
J gene: TRBJ2-7
CDR3 DNA: TGCGCCAGCAGCTCGCTGCAGGGCTACGAGCAGTACTTC
CDR3 protein: CASSSLQGYEQYF

V gene: TRBV11-1
D gene: -
clone size: -
J gene: TRBJ2-5
CDR3 DNA: TGTGCCAGCAGCTTAGGAGAGACCCAGTACTTC
CDR3 protein: CASSLGETQYF

V gene: TRBV9
D gene: -
clone size: once
J gene: TRBJ2-5
CDR3 DNA: TGTGCCAGCAGCGTAGAAATAGGGACGGAAGAGACCCAGTACTTC
CDR3 protein: CASSVEIGTEETQYF

V gene: TRBV30
D gene: -
clone size: -
J gene: TRBJ2-1
CDR3 DNA: TGTGCCTGGGCAGAAGGGCGGGGTGAGCAGTTCTTC
CDR3 protein: CAWAEGRGEQFF

V gene: TRBV5-1
D gene: -
clone size: once
J gene: TRBJ1-2
CDR3 DNA: TGCGCCAGCAGCTTGGCTAATTCGGCAGGGGCAGTGGGCTACACCTTC
CDR3 protein: CASSLANSAGAVGYTF

V gene: TRBV11-2
D gene: TRBD1
clone size: -
J gene: TRBJ1-2
CDR3 DNA: TGTGCCAGCAGCTCACAGGGGACGGATGGCTACACCTTC
CDR3 protein: CASSSQGTDGYTF

V gene: TRBV7-6
D gene: -
clone size: -
J gene: TRBJ2-1
CDR3 DNA: TGTGCCAGCAGCTCCACTAATGAGCAGTTCTTC
CDR3 protein: CASSSTNEQFF